This entry describes one TCR beta chain. With 5 bases removed from V and 0 bases from J, the gap between germline ends came to 16 bases. CDR3 length equals 16 residues. Per germline, CDR1 LNHDA and CDR2 SQIVND (reference sequence). These data are taken from a study of blood T cell repertoires in COVID-19. Looking at the study overall: Specimens from acute and convalescent COVID-19 originated in the United States, Italy and Spain.

Authors' processing steps: The assay estimated nucleated cells by amplifying reference gene primers. Sequenced by immunoSEQ multiplex PCR; TCRdb stores in-frame clones only, minus some. V and J calls and clone size are those listed in that table; D and trimming were worked out from the DNA. The data show 150,000 to 180,000 clones, with approximately 85% seen just once and approximately 0.6% held by the top ten. The TCR was taken from a man between 60 and 75 years old with COVID-19, enrolled during active disease. Sequencing was performed on peripheral blood. The J gene is TRBJ1-1, the V gene TRBV19; D unresolved. As DNA, the CDR3 is TGTGCCAGTAGTCCGGCGGCCGACTTACTGAACACTGAAGCTTTCTTT. Protein sequence: CASSPAADLLNTEAFF. Full variable domain (rest looked up from reference TRBV19 and TRBJ1-1): DGGITQSPKYLFRKEGQNVTLSCEQNLNHDAMYWYRQDPGQGLRLIYYSQIVNDFQKGDIAEGYSVSREKKESFPLTVTSAQKNPTAFYLCASSPAADLLNTEAFFGQGTRLTVV.